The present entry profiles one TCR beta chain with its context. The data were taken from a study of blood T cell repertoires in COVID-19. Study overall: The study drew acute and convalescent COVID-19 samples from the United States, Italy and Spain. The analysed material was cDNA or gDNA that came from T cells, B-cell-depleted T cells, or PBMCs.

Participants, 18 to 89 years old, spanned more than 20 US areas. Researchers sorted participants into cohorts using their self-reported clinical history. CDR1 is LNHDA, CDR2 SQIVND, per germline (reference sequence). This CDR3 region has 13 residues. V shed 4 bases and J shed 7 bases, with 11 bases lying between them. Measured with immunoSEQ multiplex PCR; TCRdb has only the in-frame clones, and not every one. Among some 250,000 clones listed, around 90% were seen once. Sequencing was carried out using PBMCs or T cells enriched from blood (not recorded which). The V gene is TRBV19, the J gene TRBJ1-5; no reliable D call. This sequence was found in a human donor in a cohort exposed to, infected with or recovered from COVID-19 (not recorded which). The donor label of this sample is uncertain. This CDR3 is CASSNNRDQPQHF. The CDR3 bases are TGTGCCAGTAGTAATAACAGAGACCAGCCCCAGCATTTT.